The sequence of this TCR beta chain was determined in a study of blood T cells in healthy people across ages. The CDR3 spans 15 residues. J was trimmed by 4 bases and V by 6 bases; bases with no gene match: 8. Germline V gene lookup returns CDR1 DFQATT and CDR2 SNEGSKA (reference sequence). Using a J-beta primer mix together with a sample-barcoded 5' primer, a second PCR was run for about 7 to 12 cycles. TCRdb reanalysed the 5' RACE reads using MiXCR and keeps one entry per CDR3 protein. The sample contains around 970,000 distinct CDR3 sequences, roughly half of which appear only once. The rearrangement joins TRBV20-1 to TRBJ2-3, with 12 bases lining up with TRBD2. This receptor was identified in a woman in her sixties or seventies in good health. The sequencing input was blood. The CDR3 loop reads CSAPTGTSGPDTQYF. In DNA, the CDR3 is TGCAGTGCCCCTACCGGGACTAGCGGGCCAGATACGCAGTATTTT.